This T cell receptor beta chain was sequenced in a study of shared clonotypes between healthy human individuals. The V end lost 4 bases, the J end lost 0 bases, and 13 bases lay between the germline ends. Germline values: CDR1 MGHRA, CDR2 YSYEKL. The CDR3 spans 15 residues. CD45RO-negative, CCR7-positively selected cells formed the naive CD8 fraction, excluding terminally differentiated effector memory CD45RA+ cells. Every donor was a Caucasian adult from Nashville, Tennessee. The table came from immunoSEQ multiplex PCR; TCRdb's copy has only in-frame clones and leaves some out. The sample comprises millions of clones, approximately 94% of which are singletons, and around 1.1% rests with the top ten. With respect to this clone: The antigen is undetermined.

Study-wide findings and caveats: The study found roughly 5.3% of naive CD4 clonotypes shared across four donors. Donor scarcity curtailed the genetic and exposure-history diversity represented herein.

The source is a man between 18 and 35 years old in good health. The chain carries TRBV4-1 and TRBJ2-7; D uncertain. Material for sequencing was naive CD8+ T cells sorted from blood. The CDR3 DNA is TGCGCCAGCAGCCCCAAGACGGCGAGCTCCTACGAGCAGTACTTC. Translated: CASSPKTASSYEQYF.